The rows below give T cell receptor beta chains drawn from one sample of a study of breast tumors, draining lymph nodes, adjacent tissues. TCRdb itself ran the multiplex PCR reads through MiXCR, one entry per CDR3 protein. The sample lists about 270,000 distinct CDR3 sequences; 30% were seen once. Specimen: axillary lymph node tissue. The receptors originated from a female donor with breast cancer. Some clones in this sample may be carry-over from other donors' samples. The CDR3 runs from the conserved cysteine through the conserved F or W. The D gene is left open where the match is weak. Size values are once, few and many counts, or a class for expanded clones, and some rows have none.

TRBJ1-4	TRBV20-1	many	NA	TGCAGTGCTAGAAGACAGACAACTAATGAAAAACTGTTTTTT	CSARRQTTNEKLFF
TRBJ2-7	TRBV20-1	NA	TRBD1	TGCAGTGCTATCGGGACAGGAAGACAGACCGAGCAGTACTTC	CSAIGTGRQTEQYF
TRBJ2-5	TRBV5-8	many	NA	TGTGCCAGCAGCTCGAACCAGGACGGCTTCGGGGAGACCCAGTACTTC	CASSSNQDGFGETQYF
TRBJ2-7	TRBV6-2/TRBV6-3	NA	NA	TGTGCCAGCAGAAGGGGAGATAACAAGCAGTACTTC	CASRRGDNKQYF
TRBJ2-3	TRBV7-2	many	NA	TGTGCCAGCAGCCAACAAACAGGGTTGGGCACAGATACGCAGTATTTT	CASSQQTGLGTDTQYF
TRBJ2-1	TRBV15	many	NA	TGTGCCACCAGCAGAGATCGCCGTAATTTTGAGCAGTTCTTC	CATSRDRRNFEQFF
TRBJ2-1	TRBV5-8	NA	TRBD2	TGTGCCAGCAGCGCCGGGACTAGCGGGAGGGCGGTCGCCAATGAGCAGTTCTTC	CASSAGTSGRAVANEQFF
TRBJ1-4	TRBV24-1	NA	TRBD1	TGTGCCACCACCGGAGGGACAGTTGCAACTAATGAAAAACTGTTTTTT	CATTGGTVATNEKLFF
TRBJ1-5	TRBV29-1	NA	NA	TGCAGCGTGCACTCGGGGAGTACTGAGACCCAGCATTTT	CSVHSGSTETQHF
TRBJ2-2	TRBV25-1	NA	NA	TGTGCCAGCAGTGTACGGAACACCGGGGAGTTTTTTTTT	CASSVRNTGEFFF
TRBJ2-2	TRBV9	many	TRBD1	TGTGCCAGCAGCGTAGTCGGGACAGGGGGCGACACCGGGGAGCTGTTTTTT	CASSVVGTGGDTGELFF
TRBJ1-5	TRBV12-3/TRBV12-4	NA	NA	TGTGCCAGCAGTTTAGCGTCGCATCAGCCCCAGCATTTT	CASSLASHQPQHF
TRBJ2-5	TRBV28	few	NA	TGTGCCAGCAGTTTTCTGCGGGCCCAAGGAGAGACCCAGTACTTC	CASSFLRAQGETQYF
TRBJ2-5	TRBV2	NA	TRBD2	TGTGCCAGCAGTGTCCTAGCGGGGATAGGTGAGACCCAGTACTTC	CASSVLAGIGETQYF
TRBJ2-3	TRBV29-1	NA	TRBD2	TGCAGCGCCGTCCGTAGCGGGGGGACATTGAGCTCCTACAATGAGCAGTATTTT	CSAVRSGGTLSSYNEQYF
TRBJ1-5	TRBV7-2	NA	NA	TGTGCCAGCAGCTTGGGACATTTTACGGTTCAGCCCCAGCATTTT	CASSLGHFTVQPQHF
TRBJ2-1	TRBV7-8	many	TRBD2	TGTGCCAGCAGCTTAGAGACTAGCGGGAGAGGCGAGCAGTTCTTC	CASSLETSGRGEQFF
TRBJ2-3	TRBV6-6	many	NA	TGTGCCAGCAGTTACTCCCCCGGTTGGGGGGCAGATACGCAGTATTTT	CASSYSPGWGADTQYF
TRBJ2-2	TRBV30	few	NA	TGTGCCTGGTACCCTGCGAACACCGGGGAGCTGTTTTTT	CAWYPANTGELFF
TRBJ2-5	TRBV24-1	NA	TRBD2	TGTGCCACCAGTGCTTCTGGACTAGCGGAAGAGACCCAGTACTTC	CATSASGLAEETQYF
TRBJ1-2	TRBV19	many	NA	TGTGCCAGTAGTATAGGTACAGGCTACACCTTC	CASSIGTGYTF
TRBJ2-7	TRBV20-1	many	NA	TGCAGTGCTAGAGGCCCGACTAGTACCTACGAGCAGTACTTC	CSARGPTSTYEQYF
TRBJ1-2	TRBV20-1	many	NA	TGCAGTGTGGGCAGGCCGGGTGGCTACACCTTC	CSVGRPGGYTF
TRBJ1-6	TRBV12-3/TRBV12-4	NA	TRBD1	TGTGCCAGCAGCGCCTCGGGACAGGGGAGTTCACCCCTCCACTTT	CASSASGQGSSPLHF
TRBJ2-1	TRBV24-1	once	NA	TGTGCCACCAGTGATATCAATGAGCAGTTCTTC	CATSDINEQFF
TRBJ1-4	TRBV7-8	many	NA	TGTGCCAGCAGCTTATTTAGCCATCCTTCGGGATCTAATGAAAAACTGTTTTTT	CASSLFSHPSGSNEKLFF
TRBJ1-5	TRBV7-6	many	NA	TGTGCCAGCAGCTTAATTGAGGGCAACAATCAGCCCCAGCATTTT	CASSLIEGNNQPQHF
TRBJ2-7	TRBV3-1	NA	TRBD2	TGTGCCAGCAGCCAGGGTCCTAGCGGGAGGGGCGAGCAGTACTTC	CASSQGPSGRGEQYF
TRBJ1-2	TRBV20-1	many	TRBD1	TGCAGTGCGAACAGGGGGCTAGAGGGCTACACCTTC	CSANRGLEGYTF
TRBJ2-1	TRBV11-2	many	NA	TGTGCCAGCACCAGGGGGGGAAGCTCCTACAATGAGCAGTTCTTC	CASTRGGSSYNEQFF
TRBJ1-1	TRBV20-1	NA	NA	TGCAGTGCTAGAAAAACGGTGGAGACTGAGGCTTTCTTT	CSARKTVETEAFF
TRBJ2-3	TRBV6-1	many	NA	TGTGCCAGCAGCCCGGGACTTAGCACAGATACGCAGTATTTT	CASSPGLSTDTQYF
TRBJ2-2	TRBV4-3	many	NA	TGCGCCAGCAGCCCCACCCTGTCCGCCGGGGAGCTGTTTTTT	CASSPTLSAGELFF
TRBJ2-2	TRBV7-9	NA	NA	TGTGCCAGCAGCTCGGGCCACTCCACCGGGGAGCTGTTTTTT	CASSSGHSTGELFF
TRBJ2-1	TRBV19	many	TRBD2	TGTGCCAGTAGTGATATCGGGAGGGCCGGGAGTGAGCAGTTCTTC	CASSDIGRAGSEQFF
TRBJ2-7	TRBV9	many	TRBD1	TGTGCCAGCAGCCCAGGGACAGGGGGCGAGCAGTACTTC	CASSPGTGGEQYF
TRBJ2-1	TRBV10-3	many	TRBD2	TGTGCCATCAGTGTCGGACTAGCGGGAGTTAATGAGCAGTTCTTC	CAISVGLAGVNEQFF
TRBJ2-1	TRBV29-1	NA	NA	TGCGGCTGCCGCCGGGACAATGAGCAGTTTTTC	CGCRRDNEQFF
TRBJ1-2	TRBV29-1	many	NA	TGCAGCGTTAGAGAGCGCAGTGCCGATGGCTACACCTTC	CSVRERSADGYTF
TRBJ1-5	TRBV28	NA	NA	TGTGCCAGCAGTTTACTACAGGGTCAGCCCCAGCATTTT	CASSLLQGQPQHF
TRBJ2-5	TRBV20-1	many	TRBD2	TGCAGTGCCCTTCAGACTAGCGAGAGAGGGTTTGAGACCCAGTACTTC	CSALQTSERGFETQYF
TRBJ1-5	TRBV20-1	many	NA	TGCAGTGCTACACCCGGGACGGGAAGCGTTCAGCCCCAGCATTTT	CSATPGTGSVQPQHF
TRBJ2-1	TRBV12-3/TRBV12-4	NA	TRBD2	TGTGCCAGCAGTGTCGTAAGATTGGGTTCTAGCGGGAGCGATGAGCAGTTCTTC	CASSVVRLGSSGSDEQFF
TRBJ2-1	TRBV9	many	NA	TGTGCCAGCAGCACCCCCGGGGGTTCATCCTACAATGAGCAGTTCTTC	CASSTPGGSSYNEQFF
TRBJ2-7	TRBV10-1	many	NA	TGCGCCACCCTGGGCCAGGGCTACGACGAGCAGTACTTC	CATLGQGYDEQYF
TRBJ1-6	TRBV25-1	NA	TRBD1	TGTGCCAGCAGTCCGGACAGGGTAGAATCACCCCTCCACTTT	CASSPDRVESPLHF
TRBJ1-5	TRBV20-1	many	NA	TGCAGTGCTAGGCCCGTACTAGGGACGGCGGTGGATCAGCCCCAGCATTTT	CSARPVLGTAVDQPQHF
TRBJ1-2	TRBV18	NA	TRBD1	TGTGCCAGCTCACCCACAGGGGAGGGGAACTATGGCTACACCTTC	CASSPTGEGNYGYTF
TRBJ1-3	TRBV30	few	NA	TGTGCCTGGAGTCCCCGGACTTCTGGAAACACCATATATTTT	CAWSPRTSGNTIYF
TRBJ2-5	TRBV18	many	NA	TGTGCCACCCGGCGTGAGGTCGGGGAGACCCAGTACTTC	CATRREVGETQYF
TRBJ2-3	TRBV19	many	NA	TGTGCCAGTAGTATAGACAGAAATACGCAGTATTTT	CASSIDRNTQYF
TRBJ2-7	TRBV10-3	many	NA	TGTGCCATCAGTGAGTCACAAGATACCTACGAGCAGTACTTC	CAISESQDTYEQYF
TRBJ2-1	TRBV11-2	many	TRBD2	TGTGCCAGCAGCTTAGTATTCAAGCGGGGGAACAATGAGCAGTTCTTC	CASSLVFKRGNNEQFF
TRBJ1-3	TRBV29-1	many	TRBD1	TGCAGCGCCTTGACAGGGAATGGAAACACCATATATTTT	CSALTGNGNTIYF
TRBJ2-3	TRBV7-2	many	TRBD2	TGTGCCAGCAGCTTATTGTTAGCGGGAGGACCAGATACGCAGTATTTT	CASSLLLAGGPDTQYF
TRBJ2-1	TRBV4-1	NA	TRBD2	TGCGCCAGCAGCCCGGGCGGGGGAGTTGACAATGAGCAGTTCTTC	CASSPGGGVDNEQFF